This is a list of T cell receptor beta chains from one sample in a study of blood T cell repertoires in COVID-19. Generated by immunoSEQ multiplex PCR, the TCRdb table keeps only in-frame clones and is missing some. The sample has over 60,000 clones; roughly 81% are singletons. Sequencing was carried out using peripheral blood. The source is a human donor in a cohort sampled during active COVID-19. CDR3s include the opening cysteine and the closing phenylalanine or tryptophan. Fields, in order: clone size, D gene, J gene, V gene, CDR3 protein, CDR3 DNA. D genes are given only for firm matches. The size of a clone is reported for some rows only, either as once, few or many, or as a class for expanded clones.

clone size: NA; D gene: TRBD1; J gene: TRBJ2-7; V gene: TRBV6-2/TRBV6-3; CDR3 protein: CASSRTGVGYEQYF; CDR3 DNA: TGTGCCAGCAGCCGAACAGGGGTCGGCTACGAGCAGTACTTC
clone size: NA; D gene: NA; J gene: TRBJ2-7; V gene: TRBV5-4; CDR3 protein: CASAAPPLYEQYF; CDR3 DNA: TGTGCCAGCGCGGCCCCCCCCCTTTACGAGCAGTACTTC
clone size: NA; D gene: NA; J gene: TRBJ2-5; V gene: TRBV5-4; CDR3 protein: CASSSGRRAGETQYF; CDR3 DNA: TGTGCCAGCAGTTCAGGCCGCAGGGCCGGGGAGACCCAGTACTTC
clone size: NA; D gene: NA; J gene: TRBJ1-2; V gene: TRBV7-2; CDR3 protein: CASSHSMVDNGYTF; CDR3 DNA: TGTGCCAGCAGCCACTCAATGGTTGACAATGGCTACACCTTC
clone size: NA; D gene: TRBD2; J gene: TRBJ2-7; V gene: TRBV7-8; CDR3 protein: CASSSREGLAGGLAYEQYF; CDR3 DNA: TGTGCCAGCAGCTCGAGGGAGGGACTAGCGGGAGGATTGGCCTACGAGCAGTACTTC
clone size: NA; D gene: NA; J gene: TRBJ2-3; V gene: TRBV11-2; CDR3 protein: CASSVGGTDTQYF; CDR3 DNA: TGTGCCAGCAGCGTCGGGGGAACAGATACGCAGTATTTT
clone size: NA; D gene: TRBD1; J gene: TRBJ2-5; V gene: TRBV19; CDR3 protein: CASSTGTGKKTQYF; CDR3 DNA: TGTGCCAGTAGTACCGGGACAGGGAAAAAGACCCAGTACTTC
clone size: NA; D gene: NA; J gene: TRBJ2-1; V gene: TRBV14; CDR3 protein: CASSQDPGDSYNEQFF; CDR3 DNA: TGTGCCAGCAGCCAAGATCCAGGGGACTCCTACAATGAGCAGTTCTTC
clone size: NA; D gene: NA; J gene: TRBJ1-2; V gene: TRBV28; CDR3 protein: CASSPGQINYGYTF; CDR3 DNA: TGTGCCAGCAGTCCCGGACAGATCAACTATGGCTACACCTTC
clone size: NA; D gene: NA; J gene: TRBJ2-7; V gene: TRBV4-3; CDR3 protein: CASSPGTPFYEQYF; CDR3 DNA: TGCGCCAGCAGCCCCGGGACACCTTTCTACGAGCAGTACTTC
clone size: many; D gene: NA; J gene: TRBJ1-1; V gene: TRBV13; CDR3 protein: CASSLWASLNTEAFF; CDR3 DNA: TGTGCCAGCAGCTTATGGGCAAGTTTGAACACTGAAGCTTTCTTT
clone size: NA; D gene: NA; J gene: TRBJ1-4; V gene: TRBV12-3/TRBV12-4; CDR3 protein: CASSSGSSEKLFF; CDR3 DNA: TGTGCCAGCAGTTCAGGGTCTAGTGAAAAACTGTTTTTT
clone size: NA; D gene: TRBD1; J gene: TRBJ2-2; V gene: TRBV24-1; CDR3 protein: CATRGQGATGELFF; CDR3 DNA: TGTGCCACCAGGGGACAGGGGGCCACCGGGGAGCTGTTTTTT
clone size: NA; D gene: TRBD2; J gene: TRBJ2-7; V gene: TRBV20-1; CDR3 protein: CSASTAGAVFEQYF; CDR3 DNA: TGCAGTGCTAGTACAGCGGGAGCTGTGTTCGAGCAGTACTTC
clone size: NA; D gene: NA; J gene: TRBJ2-7; V gene: TRBV29-1; CDR3 protein: CSVTEPGEQYF; CDR3 DNA: TGCAGCGTTACGGAACCGGGCGAGCAGTACTTC
clone size: once; D gene: NA; J gene: TRBJ2-7; V gene: TRBV15; CDR3 protein: CATSRGPGQGEAGVDEQYF; CDR3 DNA: TGTGCCACCAGCCGTGGACCGGGACAGGGTGAAGCGGGAGTGGACGAGCAGTACTTC
clone size: NA; D gene: NA; J gene: TRBJ2-7; V gene: TRBV20-1; CDR3 protein: CSARLSGEQYF; CDR3 DNA: TGCAGTGCTAGATTGTCCGGCGAGCAGTACTTC
clone size: few; D gene: TRBD1; J gene: TRBJ1-6; V gene: TRBV27; CDR3 protein: CASSFGQGANSPLHF; CDR3 DNA: TGTGCCAGCAGTTTCGGACAGGGGGCGAATTCACCCCTCCACTTT
clone size: NA; D gene: NA; J gene: TRBJ2-2; V gene: TRBV12-3/TRBV12-4; CDR3 protein: CASSRYTGELFF; CDR3 DNA: TGTGCCAGCAGTCGGTACACCGGGGAGCTGTTTTTT
clone size: NA; D gene: NA; J gene: TRBJ2-2; V gene: TRBV30; CDR3 protein: CAWSVLRAGELFF; CDR3 DNA: TGTGCCTGGAGTGTACTGAGGGCCGGGGAGCTGTTTTTT
clone size: NA; D gene: NA; J gene: TRBJ2-5; V gene: TRBV7-2; CDR3 protein: CASSLSPLETQYF; CDR3 DNA: TGTGCCAGCAGCTTGTCCCCCTTGGAGACCCAGTACTTC
clone size: NA; D gene: TRBD1; J gene: TRBJ2-2; V gene: TRBV11-3; CDR3 protein: CASSATGGTGELFF; CDR3 DNA: TGTGCCAGCAGTGCGACAGGGGGCACCGGGGAGCTGTTTTTT
clone size: NA; D gene: TRBD2; J gene: TRBJ2-7; V gene: TRBV4-2; CDR3 protein: CASSQDGGGTEYEQYF; CDR3 DNA: TGTGCCAGCAGCCAAGACGGGGGGGGCACTGAATACGAGCAGTACTTC
clone size: once; D gene: NA; J gene: TRBJ2-5; V gene: TRBV28; CDR3 protein: CASSFFGGLTEETQYF; CDR3 DNA: TGTGCCAGCAGTTTCTTCGGGGGGCTAACGGAAGAGACCCAGTACTTC
clone size: NA; D gene: TRBD2; J gene: TRBJ2-1; V gene: TRBV24-1; CDR3 protein: CATSDYRTSGSYNEQFF; CDR3 DNA: TGTGCCACCAGTGACTATAGGACTAGCGGAAGCTACAATGAGCAGTTCTTC
clone size: NA; D gene: NA; J gene: TRBJ1-1; V gene: TRBV5-1; CDR3 protein: CASKDTNTEAFF; CDR3 DNA: TGCGCCAGCAAAGACACGAACACTGAAGCTTTCTTT
clone size: NA; D gene: TRBD1; J gene: TRBJ2-1; V gene: TRBV6-1; CDR3 protein: CASSEAPTGGRTEQFF; CDR3 DNA: TGTGCCAGCAGTGAAGCGCCCACAGGGGGGAGGACTGAGCAGTTCTTC
clone size: NA; D gene: NA; J gene: TRBJ1-5; V gene: TRBV28; CDR3 protein: CASKFNAGPSNQPQHF; CDR3 DNA: TGTGCCAGCAAGTTTAACGCCGGTCCCTCCAATCAGCCCCAGCATTTT
clone size: many; D gene: NA; J gene: TRBJ1-6; V gene: TRBV7-9; CDR3 protein: CASSLGAGYSPLHF; CDR3 DNA: TGTGCCAGCAGCTTAGGCGCGGGGTATTCACCCCTCCACTTT
clone size: few; D gene: TRBD2; J gene: TRBJ2-6; V gene: TRBV15; CDR3 protein: CATSTRTSGYGANVLTF; CDR3 DNA: TGTGCCACCAGCACCCGGACTAGCGGGTACGGGGCCAACGTCCTGACTTTC
clone size: once; D gene: NA; J gene: TRBJ2-7; V gene: TRBV18; CDR3 protein: CASSRQELYEQYF; CDR3 DNA: TGTGCCAGCTCACGGCAGGAACTCTACGAGCAGTACTTC
clone size: NA; D gene: TRBD1; J gene: TRBJ1-1; V gene: TRBV7-9; CDR3 protein: CASSLVTGTDNAEAFF; CDR3 DNA: TGTGCCAGCAGCTTAGTGACCGGGACAGATAACGCTGAAGCTTTCTTT
clone size: NA; D gene: TRBD1; J gene: TRBJ1-6; V gene: TRBV30; CDR3 protein: CAWRSRDRFNSPLHF; CDR3 DNA: TGTGCCTGGAGGTCCCGGGACAGGTTTAATTCACCCCTCCACTTT
clone size: NA; D gene: NA; J gene: TRBJ1-1; V gene: TRBV5-5; CDR3 protein: CASSPWEIDTEAFF; CDR3 DNA: TGTGCCAGCAGCCCTTGGGAGATTGACACTGAAGCTTTCTTT
clone size: once; D gene: TRBD1; J gene: TRBJ2-5; V gene: TRBV18; CDR3 protein: CASSFHRGQETQYF; CDR3 DNA: TGTGCCAGCTCGTTTCACAGGGGTCAAGAGACCCAGTACTTC
clone size: few; D gene: NA; J gene: TRBJ1-1; V gene: TRBV2; CDR3 protein: CASTGGDLEDTEAFF; CDR3 DNA: TGTGCCAGCACCGGAGGGGACCTAGAGGACACTGAAGCTTTCTTT
clone size: few; D gene: TRBD1; J gene: TRBJ1-1; V gene: TRBV2; CDR3 protein: CASKSMAIETGAFF; CDR3 DNA: TGTGCCAGCAAGTCGATGGCCATTGAGACAGGGGCTTTCTTT
clone size: once; D gene: TRBD1; J gene: TRBJ2-7; V gene: TRBV7-2; CDR3 protein: CASSFRDRGYEQYF; CDR3 DNA: TGTGCCAGCAGCTTTCGGGACAGGGGCTACGAGCAGTACTTC
clone size: NA; D gene: TRBD2; J gene: TRBJ2-1; V gene: TRBV29-1; CDR3 protein: CSVIPGLAKNEQFF; CDR3 DNA: TGCAGCGTGATACCGGGACTAGCGAAGAATGAGCAGTTCTTC
clone size: once; D gene: NA; J gene: TRBJ1-6; V gene: TRBV28; CDR3 protein: CASSFILLDSPLHF; CDR3 DNA: TGTGCCAGCAGTTTCATACTATTAGATTCACCCCTCCACTTT
clone size: NA; D gene: TRBD1; J gene: TRBJ2-5; V gene: TRBV7-7; CDR3 protein: CASSKNSGQGGETQYF; CDR3 DNA: TGTGCTAGCAGCAAAAACAGTGGACAGGGCGGAGAGACCCAGTACTTC
clone size: once; D gene: NA; J gene: TRBJ2-7; V gene: TRBV7-7; CDR3 protein: CASSLVGRGKRVGEQYF; CDR3 DNA: TGTGCCAGCAGCTTAGTAGGCAGGGGTAAAAGGGTGGGCGAGCAGTACTTC
clone size: NA; D gene: NA; J gene: TRBJ1-2; V gene: TRBV10-3; CDR3 protein: CAISVGTKGYGYTF; CDR3 DNA: TGTGCCATCAGTGTCGGCACGAAGGGGTATGGCTACACCTTC
clone size: NA; D gene: NA; J gene: TRBJ2-7; V gene: TRBV28; CDR3 protein: CASSPPDRLSYEQYF; CDR3 DNA: TGTGCCAGCAGTCCTCCAGACAGGCTCTCCTACGAGCAGTACTTC
clone size: NA; D gene: TRBD1; J gene: TRBJ1-2; V gene: TRBV2; CDR3 protein: CASVEDRNYGYTF; CDR3 DNA: TGTGCCAGCGTCGAGGACAGGAACTATGGCTACACCTTC
clone size: NA; D gene: NA; J gene: TRBJ1-2; V gene: TRBV28; CDR3 protein: CASSVQGYYGYTF; CDR3 DNA: TGTGCCAGCAGTGTACAGGGATACTATGGCTACACCTTC
clone size: NA; D gene: NA; J gene: TRBJ2-7; V gene: TRBV27; CDR3 protein: CASSLNAGSNEQYF; CDR3 DNA: TGTGCCAGCAGTTTAAACGCAGGGTCGAACGAGCAGTACTTC
clone size: NA; D gene: TRBD1; J gene: TRBJ1-1; V gene: TRBV19; CDR3 protein: CATAHPTGGTEAFF; CDR3 DNA: TGTGCCACCGCACACCCAACAGGGGGCACTGAAGCTTTCTTT
clone size: NA; D gene: TRBD1; J gene: TRBJ1-2; V gene: TRBV11-2; CDR3 protein: CASSLGLFGTGGEFGYTF; CDR3 DNA: TGTGCCAGCAGCTTAGGGTTATTCGGGACAGGGGGCGAATTTGGCTACACCTTC
clone size: NA; D gene: TRBD2; J gene: TRBJ2-3; V gene: TRBV2; CDR3 protein: CASKPSGSTDTQYF; CDR3 DNA: TGTGCCAGCAAGCCTAGCGGCAGCACAGATACGCAGTATTTT
clone size: NA; D gene: TRBD2; J gene: TRBJ2-1; V gene: TRBV2; CDR3 protein: CASSERGASGREKGEQFF; CDR3 DNA: TGTGCCAGCAGTGAAAGAGGGGCTAGCGGGAGGGAAAAGGGGGAGCAGTTCTTC
clone size: NA; D gene: NA; J gene: TRBJ2-5; V gene: TRBV2; CDR3 protein: CASRGRRETQYF; CDR3 DNA: TGTGCCAGCAGGGGGCGCAGGGAGACCCAGTACTTC
clone size: once; D gene: TRBD2; J gene: TRBJ2-1; V gene: TRBV7-2; CDR3 protein: CASGGGPSYNEQFF; CDR3 DNA: TGTGCCAGCGGCGGGGGTCCTTCCTACAATGAGCAGTTCTTC
clone size: NA; D gene: NA; J gene: TRBJ2-2; V gene: TRBV5-4; CDR3 protein: CASSPGDTGELFF; CDR3 DNA: TGTGCCAGCAGCCCCGGGGATACCGGGGAGCTGTTTTTT
clone size: many; D gene: TRBD1; J gene: TRBJ1-1; V gene: TRBV2; CDR3 protein: CASSDPGRGVTEAFF; CDR3 DNA: TGTGCCAGCAGTGACCCGGGCAGGGGGGTAACTGAAGCTTTCTTT